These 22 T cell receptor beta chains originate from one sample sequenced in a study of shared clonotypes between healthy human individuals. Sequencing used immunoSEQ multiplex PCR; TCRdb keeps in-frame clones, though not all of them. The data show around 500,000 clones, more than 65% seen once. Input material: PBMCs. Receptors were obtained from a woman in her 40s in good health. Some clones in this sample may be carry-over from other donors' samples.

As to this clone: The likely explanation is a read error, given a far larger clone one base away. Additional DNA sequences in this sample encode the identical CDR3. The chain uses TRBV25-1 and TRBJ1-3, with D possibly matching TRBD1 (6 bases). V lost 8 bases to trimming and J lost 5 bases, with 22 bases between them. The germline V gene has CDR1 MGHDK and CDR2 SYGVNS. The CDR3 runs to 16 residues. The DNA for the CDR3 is TGTGCCAGCGAAAAGGGGGGCGGGGCTCGGCGAAACACCATATATTTT. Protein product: CASEKGGGARRNTIYF.

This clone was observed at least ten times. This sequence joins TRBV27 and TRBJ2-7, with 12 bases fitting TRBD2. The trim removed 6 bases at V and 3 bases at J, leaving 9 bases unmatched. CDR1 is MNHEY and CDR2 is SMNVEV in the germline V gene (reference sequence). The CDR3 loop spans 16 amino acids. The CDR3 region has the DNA TGTGCCAGCAGCCTAGCCGGGACTAGCGGGTTCTACGAGCAGTACTTC. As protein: CASSLAGTSGFYEQYF.

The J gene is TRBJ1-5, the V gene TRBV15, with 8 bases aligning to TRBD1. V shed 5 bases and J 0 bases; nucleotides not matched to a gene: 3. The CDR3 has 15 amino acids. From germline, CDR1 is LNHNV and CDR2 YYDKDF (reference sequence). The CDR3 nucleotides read TGTGCCACCAGCGTCGACAGGGGTAGCAATCAGCCCCAGCATTTT. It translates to CATSVDRGSNQPQHF.

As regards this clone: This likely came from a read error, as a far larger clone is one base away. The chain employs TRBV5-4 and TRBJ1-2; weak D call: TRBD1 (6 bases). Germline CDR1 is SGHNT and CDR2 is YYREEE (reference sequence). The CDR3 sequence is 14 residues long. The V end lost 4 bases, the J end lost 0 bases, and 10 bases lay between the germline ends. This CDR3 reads CASSLDRSNYGYTF. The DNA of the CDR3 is TGTGCCAGCAGCCTGGACAGATCTAACTATGGCTACACCTTC.

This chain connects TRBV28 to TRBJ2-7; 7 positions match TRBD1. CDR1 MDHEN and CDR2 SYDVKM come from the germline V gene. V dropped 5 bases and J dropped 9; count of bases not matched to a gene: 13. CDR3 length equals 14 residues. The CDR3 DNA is TGTGCCAGCAGTCCCGCCAATGACAGGGTATGGCAGTACTTC. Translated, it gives CASSPANDRVWQYF.

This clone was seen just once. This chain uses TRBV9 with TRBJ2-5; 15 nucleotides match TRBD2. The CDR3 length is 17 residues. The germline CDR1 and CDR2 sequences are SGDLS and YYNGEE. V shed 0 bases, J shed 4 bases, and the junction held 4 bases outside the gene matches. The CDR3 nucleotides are TGTGCCAGCAGCGTAGAGGGACTAGCGGGAGGAGGAGAGACCCAGTACTTC. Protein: CASSVEGLAGGGETQYF.

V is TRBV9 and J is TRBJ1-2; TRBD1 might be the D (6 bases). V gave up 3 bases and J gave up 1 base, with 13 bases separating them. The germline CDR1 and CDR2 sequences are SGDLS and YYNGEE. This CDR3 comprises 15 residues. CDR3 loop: CASSEQGIGNYGYTF. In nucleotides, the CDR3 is TGTGCCAGCAGCGAGCAGGGGATAGGTAACTATGGCTACACCTTC.

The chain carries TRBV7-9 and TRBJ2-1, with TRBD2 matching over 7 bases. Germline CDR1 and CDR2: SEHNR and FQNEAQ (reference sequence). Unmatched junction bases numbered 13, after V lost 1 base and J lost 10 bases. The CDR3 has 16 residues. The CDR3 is CASSLGGPYSGGEQFF. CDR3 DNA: TGTGCCAGCAGCTTAGGGGGCCCCTATTCGGGAGGCGAGCAGTTCTTC.

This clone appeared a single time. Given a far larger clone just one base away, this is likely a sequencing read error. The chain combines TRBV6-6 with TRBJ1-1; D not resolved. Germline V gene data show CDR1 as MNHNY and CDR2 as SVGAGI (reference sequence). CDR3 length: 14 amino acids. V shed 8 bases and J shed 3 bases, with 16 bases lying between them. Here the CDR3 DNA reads TGTGCCAGCGTATCCTATCCGGAGGACACTGAAGCTTTCTTT. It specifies CASVSYPEDTEAFF.

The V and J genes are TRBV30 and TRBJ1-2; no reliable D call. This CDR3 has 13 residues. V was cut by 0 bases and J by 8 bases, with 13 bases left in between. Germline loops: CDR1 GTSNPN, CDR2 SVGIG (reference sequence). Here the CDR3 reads CAWSVAPRAGYTF. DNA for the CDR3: TGTGCCTGGAGTGTGGCTCCCCGTGCGGGCTACACCTTC.

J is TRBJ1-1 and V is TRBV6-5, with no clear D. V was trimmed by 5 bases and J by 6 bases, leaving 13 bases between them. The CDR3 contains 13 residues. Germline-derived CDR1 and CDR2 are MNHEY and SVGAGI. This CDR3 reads CASSPSYTAEAFF. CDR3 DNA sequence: TGTGCCAGCAGTCCATCGTACACGGCTGAAGCTTTCTTT.

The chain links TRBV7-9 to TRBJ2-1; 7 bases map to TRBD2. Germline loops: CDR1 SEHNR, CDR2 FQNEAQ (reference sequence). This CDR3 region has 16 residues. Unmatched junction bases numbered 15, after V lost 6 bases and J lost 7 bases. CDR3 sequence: CASSHTGTTLGNEQFF. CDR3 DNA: TGTGCCAGCAGTCACACCGGGACTACCCTTGGGAATGAGCAGTTCTTC.

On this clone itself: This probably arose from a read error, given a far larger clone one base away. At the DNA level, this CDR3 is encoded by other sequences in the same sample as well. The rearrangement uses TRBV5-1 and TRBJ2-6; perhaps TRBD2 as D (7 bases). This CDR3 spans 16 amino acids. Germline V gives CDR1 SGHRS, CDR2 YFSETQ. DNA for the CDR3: TGCGCCAGCAGCACCGGGGGGCTTTCTGGGGCCAACGTACTGACTTTC. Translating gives CASSTGGLSGANVLTF.

The CDR3 sequence: CASSPETGIYGYTF. DNA for the CDR3: TGTGCCAGCAGCCCAGAGACAGGAATCTATGGCTACACCTTC. The chain has TRBV28 and TRBJ1-2, with D possibly being TRBD1 (6 bases). Germline V gene sequence: CDR1 MDHEN, CDR2 SYDVKM. Trimming shortened V by 6 bases and J by 4 bases, and 15 bases separated the two germline ends. This CDR3 has 14 amino acids.

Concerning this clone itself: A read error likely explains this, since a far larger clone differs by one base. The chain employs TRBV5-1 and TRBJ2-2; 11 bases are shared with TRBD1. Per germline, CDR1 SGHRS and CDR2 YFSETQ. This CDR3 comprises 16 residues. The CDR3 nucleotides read TGCGCCAGCAGCCGGACAGGGGGCGCGAACACCTGGGAGCTGTTTTTT. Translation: CASSRTGGANTWELFF.

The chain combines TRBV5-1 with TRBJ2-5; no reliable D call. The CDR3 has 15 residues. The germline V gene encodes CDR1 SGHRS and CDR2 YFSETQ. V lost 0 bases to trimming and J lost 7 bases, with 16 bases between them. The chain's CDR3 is CASSLDPSGPRTQYF. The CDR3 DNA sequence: TGCGCCAGCAGCTTGGACCCGTCAGGCCCTAGGACCCAGTACTTC.

The CDR3 loop reads CAWSGGGGQENQPQHF. The DNA for the CDR3 is TGTGCCTGGAGTGGCGGCGGGGGGCAGGAGAACCAGCCCCAGCATTTT. This chain links TRBV4-2 with TRBJ1-5; perhaps TRBD1 as D (6 bases). The CDR3 totals 16 residues. Germline V CDR1 and CDR2: LGHNA, YNFKEQ. Trimming pared 11 bases from V and 7 bases from J, leaving 27 bases between.

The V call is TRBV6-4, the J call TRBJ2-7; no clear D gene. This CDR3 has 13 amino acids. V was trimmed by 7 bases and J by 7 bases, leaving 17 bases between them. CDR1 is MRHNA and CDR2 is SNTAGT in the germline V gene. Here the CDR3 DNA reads TGTGCCAGCAAGGCCTTATCACGTCTTGAGCAGTACTTC. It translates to CASKALSRLEQYF.

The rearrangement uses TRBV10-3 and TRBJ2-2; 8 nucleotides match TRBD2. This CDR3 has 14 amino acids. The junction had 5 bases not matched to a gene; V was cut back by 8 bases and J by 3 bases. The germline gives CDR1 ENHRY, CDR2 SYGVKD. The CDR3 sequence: CAISQTSDTGELFF. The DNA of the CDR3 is TGTGCCATCTCACAGACTAGCGACACCGGGGAGCTGTTTTTT.

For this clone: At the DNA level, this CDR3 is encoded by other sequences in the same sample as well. In nucleotides, the CDR3 is TGTGCCACCAGCAGAGCGGGAGGGCCCTACGAGCAGTACTTC. It translates to CATSRAGGPYEQYF. The chain has TRBV15 and TRBJ2-7; 8 positions match TRBD2. J lost 2 bases, V lost 1 base, and 1 base had no gene match. CDR1 and CDR2 (germline): LNHNV, YYDKDF (reference sequence). The CDR3 totals 14 residues.

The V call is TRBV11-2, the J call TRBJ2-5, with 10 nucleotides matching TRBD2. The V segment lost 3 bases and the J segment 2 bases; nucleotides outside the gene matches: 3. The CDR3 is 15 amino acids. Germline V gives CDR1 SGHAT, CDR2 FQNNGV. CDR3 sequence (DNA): TGTGCCAGCAGCTTGACTAGCGGGCCTCAAGAGACCCAGTACTTC. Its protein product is CASSLTSGPQETQYF. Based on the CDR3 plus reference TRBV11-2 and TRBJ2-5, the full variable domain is EAGVAQSPRYKIIEKRQSVAFWCNPISGHATLYWYQQILGQGPKLLIQFQNNGVVDDSQLPKDRFSAERLKGVDSTLKIQPAKLEDSAVYLCASSLTSGPQETQYFGPGTRLLVL.

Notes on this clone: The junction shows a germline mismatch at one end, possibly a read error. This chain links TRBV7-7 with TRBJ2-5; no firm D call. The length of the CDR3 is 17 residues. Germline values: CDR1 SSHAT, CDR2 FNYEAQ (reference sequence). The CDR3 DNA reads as TGTGCTAGCAGCTTAGCCGCGACTGACCCGTACCAAGAGACCCAGTACTTC. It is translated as CASSLAATDPYQETQYF.